Below are 5 T cell receptor beta chains sequenced from a single sample in a study of T cell responses to AZD1222 COVID-19 vaccine. Generated by immunoSEQ multiplex PCR, the TCRdb table keeps only in-frame clones and is missing some. The sample yields more than 80,000 clones, roughly 90% seen once. Source: peripheral blood, taken 28 days after the second AZD1222 dose. The receptors were gathered from an adult who received the AZD1222 COVID-19 vaccine.

This chain links TRBV30 with TRBJ1-2; 9 bases line up with TRBD1. Germline V CDR1 and CDR2: GTSNPN, SVGIG (reference sequence). V lost 6 bases, J lost 2 bases, and 10 bases stayed unmatched. The CDR3 contains 15 residues. In nucleotides, the CDR3 is TGTGCCTGCATCCGGGACAGGGTGGACAACTATGGCTACACCTTC. Protein: CACIRDRVDNYGYTF.

As to this clone: A junction end diverges from the germline sequence, so it may reflect a read error. V is TRBV30 and J is TRBJ1-3; D ambiguous. This CDR3 is built from 13 residues. Germline V gene sequence: CDR1 GTSNPN, CDR2 SVGIG (reference sequence). CDR3 in DNA: TGCGCGCACTCACTTAGCTCTGGAAACACCATATATTTT. Its protein is CAHSLSSGNTIYF.

The rearrangement links TRBV5-1 to TRBJ2-1, with D perhaps TRBD2 (6 bases). Germline lookup yields CDR1 SGHRS and CDR2 YFSETQ. This CDR3 region has 17 residues. The germline V and J ends were trimmed by 3 bases and 1 base, with 17 bases remaining between them. The CDR3 bases are TGCGCCAGCAGCTCGGTTGGCAGCGGAGGGTCCTACAATGAGCAGTTCTTC. Protein sequence: CASSSVGSGGSYNEQFF. Full variable domain (outside the CDR3, taken from reference TRBV5-1 and TRBJ2-1): KAGVTQTPRYLIKTRGQQVTLSCSPISGHRSVSWYQQTPGQGLQFLFEYFSETQRNKGNFPGRFSGRQFSNSRSEMNVSTLELGDSALYLCASSSVGSGGSYNEQFFGPGTRLTVL.

The rearrangement links TRBV6-5 to TRBJ1-6; D unclear. Trimming removed 5 bases from V and 10 bases from J, with 15 bases in between. The CDR3 is 14 amino acids. In germline, CDR1 is MNHEY, CDR2 SVGAGI. The CDR3: CASSLGPFGSPLHF. CDR3 sequence (DNA): TGTGCCAGCAGTCTCGGACCGTTTGGGTCACCCCTCCACTTT.

The V call is TRBV24-1, the J call TRBJ1-4; D is perhaps TRBD1 (5 bases). Per germline, CDR1 KGHDR and CDR2 SFDVKD. Trimming shortened V by 4 bases and J by 7 bases, and 15 bases separated the two germline ends. The CDR3 loop spans 15 amino acids. The CDR3 region has the DNA TGTGCCACCAGTGAACCCCAAGGGGCAGGTGAAAAACTGTTTTTT. Translation: CATSEPQGAGEKLFF.